Given below is one T cell receptor beta chain in context. The data were obtained in a study of OX40 agonist ivuxolimab in advanced cancers. Overall study context: Cancers in dose escalation were hepatocellular, melanoma, renal cell and head and neck.

Using immunoSEQ multiplex PCR, the repertoire was profiled, and TCRdb retains in-frame clones only, with some absent. The sample lists fewer than 85,000 clones; approximately 87% were seen once. This CDR3 has 15 amino acids. Germline CDR1 reads SGHRS; CDR2 reads YFSETQ. V lost 1 base and J 3 bases, leaving 12 bases between the germline ends. The rearrangement links TRBV5-1 to TRBJ2-3, with TRBD1 as a possible D gene (6 bases). The TCR comes from an adult with an advanced solid tumor such as melanoma, head and neck, liver or kidney cancer. This material consisted of CD4+ or CD8+ T cells sorted from blood, taken in a trial of the OX40 agonist ivuxolimab. The CDR3: CASSLTGHDTDTQYF. The CDR3 region has the DNA TGCGCCAGCAGCTTGACGGGACACGATACAGATACGCAGTATTTT.